This paragraph covers one T cell receptor beta chain sequence. V was trimmed by 5 bases and J by 6 bases, leaving 20 bases between them. This CDR3 region has 15 residues. Germline CDR1 SGHAT, CDR2 FQNNGV. This record belongs to a study of blood T cell repertoires in COVID-19. Study-wide background: COVID-19 samples collected from the United States, Italy and Spain covered acute and convalescent phases. In each case, the material was cDNA or gDNA derived from T cells, B-cell-depleted T cells, or PBMCs.

Enrolled during active infection, Seattle patients were then followed longitudinally. The table came from immunoSEQ multiplex PCR; TCRdb's copy has only in-frame clones and leaves some out. The data contain roughly 200,000 clones, under 85% of them seen just once; the ten biggest clones take up under 10%. The genes are TRBV11-2 and TRBJ2-7; D is possibly TRBD2 (6 bases). The sequenced sample was peripheral blood. The TCR comes from a woman over 75 with COVID-19, enrolled during active disease. CDR3 coding DNA: TGTGCCAGCAGCCCCACGGGACTGGGAGGTCTCGAGCAGTACTTC. Translated: CASSPTGLGGLEQYF.